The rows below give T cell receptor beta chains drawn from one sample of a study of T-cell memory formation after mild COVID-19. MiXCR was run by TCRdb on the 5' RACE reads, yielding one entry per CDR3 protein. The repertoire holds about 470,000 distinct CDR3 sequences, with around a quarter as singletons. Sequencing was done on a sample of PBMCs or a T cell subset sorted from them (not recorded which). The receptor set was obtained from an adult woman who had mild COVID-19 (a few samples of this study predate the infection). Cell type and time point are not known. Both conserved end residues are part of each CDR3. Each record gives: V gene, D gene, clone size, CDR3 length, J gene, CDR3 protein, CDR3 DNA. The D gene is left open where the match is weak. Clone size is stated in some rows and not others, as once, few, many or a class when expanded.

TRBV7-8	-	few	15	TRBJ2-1	CASSLVPAGYNEQFF	TGTGCCAGCAGCCTCGTACCCGCGGGCTACAATGAGCAGTTCTTC
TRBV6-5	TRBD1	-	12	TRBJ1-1	CASSRQGVSAFF	TGTGCCAGTTCTCGACAGGGGGTGAGCGCTTTCTTT
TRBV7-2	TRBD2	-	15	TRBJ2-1	CASSLDSSGGYEQFF	TGTGCCAGCAGCTTAGACTCTAGCGGGGGCTATGAGCAGTTCTTC
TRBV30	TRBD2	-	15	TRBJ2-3	CAWSLSGGASDTQYF	TGTGCCTGGAGTTTAAGCGGGGGGGCCTCAGATACGCAGTATTTT
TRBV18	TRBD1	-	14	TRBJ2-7	CASSRGQDPYEQYF	TGTGCCAGCTCACGCGGACAGGATCCCTACGAGCAGTACTTC
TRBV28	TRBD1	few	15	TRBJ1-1	CASSPDRARGTEAFF	TGTGCCAGCAGTCCTGACAGGGCCCGGGGTACTGAAGCTTTCTTT
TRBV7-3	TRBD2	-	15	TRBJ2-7	CASSLIALADPQQYF	TGTGCCAGCAGCTTAATTGCGCTAGCGGACCCCCAGCAGTACTTC
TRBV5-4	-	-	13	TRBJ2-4	CAIAGDPKNIQYF	TGTGCCATCGCAGGGGACCCCAAAAACATTCAGTACTTC
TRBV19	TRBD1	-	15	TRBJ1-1	CASIPGTGGSAEAFF	TGTGCCAGTATCCCCGGGACAGGGGGAAGTGCTGAAGCTTTCTTT
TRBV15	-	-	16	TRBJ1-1	CATSRDGREGRTEAFF	TGTGCCACCAGCAGAGATGGCCGTGAGGGGCGGACTGAAGCTTTCTTT
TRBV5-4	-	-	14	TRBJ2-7	CASSLEGGVVEQYF	TGTGCCAGCAGCTTGGAGGGGGGCGTCGTCGAGCAGTACTTC
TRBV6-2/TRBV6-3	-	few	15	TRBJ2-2	CASSYPNRMVGELFF	TGTGCCAGCAGTTACCCAAATCGCATGGTCGGGGAGCTGTTTTTT
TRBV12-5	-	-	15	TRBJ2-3	CASGLGWAGDDTQYF	TGTGCTAGTGGTTTGGGGTGGGCAGGTGATGATACGCAGTATTTT
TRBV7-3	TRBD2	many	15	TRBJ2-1	CASSSSAGVRNEQFF	TGTGCCAGCTCGTCGAGCGCGGGGGTTAGGAATGAGCAGTTCTTC